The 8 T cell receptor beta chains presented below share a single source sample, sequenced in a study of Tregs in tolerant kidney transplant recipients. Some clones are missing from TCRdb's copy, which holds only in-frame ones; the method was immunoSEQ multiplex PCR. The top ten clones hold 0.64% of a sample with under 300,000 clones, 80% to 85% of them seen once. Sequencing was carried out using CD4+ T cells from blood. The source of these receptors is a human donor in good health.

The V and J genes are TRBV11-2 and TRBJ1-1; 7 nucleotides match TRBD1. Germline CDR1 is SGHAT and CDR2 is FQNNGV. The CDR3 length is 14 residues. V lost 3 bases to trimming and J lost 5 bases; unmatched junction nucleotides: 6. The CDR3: CASSFPQGVTEAFF. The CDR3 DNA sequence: TGTGCCAGCAGCTTTCCCCAGGGGGTAACTGAAGCTTTCTTT.

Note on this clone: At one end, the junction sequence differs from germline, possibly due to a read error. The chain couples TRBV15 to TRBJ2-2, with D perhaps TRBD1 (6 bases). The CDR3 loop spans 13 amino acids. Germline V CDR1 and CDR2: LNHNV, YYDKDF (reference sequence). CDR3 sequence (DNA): TGTGCCACCAGCAGAGACAGGGCAGGGGACCTGTTTTTT. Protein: CATSRDRAGDLFF.

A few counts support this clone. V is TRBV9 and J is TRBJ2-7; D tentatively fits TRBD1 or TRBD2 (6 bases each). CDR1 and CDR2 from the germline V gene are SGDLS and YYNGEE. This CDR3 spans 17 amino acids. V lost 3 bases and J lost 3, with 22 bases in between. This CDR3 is CASSAGRGGRKGYEQYF. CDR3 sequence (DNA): TGTGCCAGCAGCGCCGGTAGAGGGGGGAGGAAGGGCTACGAGCAGTACTTC.

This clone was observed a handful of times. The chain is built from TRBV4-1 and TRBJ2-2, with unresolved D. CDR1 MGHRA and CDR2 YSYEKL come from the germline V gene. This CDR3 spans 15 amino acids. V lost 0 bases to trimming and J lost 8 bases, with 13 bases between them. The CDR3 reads CASSQESAGKGELFF. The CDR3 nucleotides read TGCGCCAGCAGCCAAGAATCGGCAGGAAAAGGGGAGCTGTTTTTT.

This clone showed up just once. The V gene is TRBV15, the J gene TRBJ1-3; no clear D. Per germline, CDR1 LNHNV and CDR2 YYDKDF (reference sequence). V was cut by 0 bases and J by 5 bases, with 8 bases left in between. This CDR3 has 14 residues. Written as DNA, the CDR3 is TGTGCCACCAGCAGAGATCAACAGCGAAACACCATATATTTT. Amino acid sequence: CATSRDQQRNTIYF.

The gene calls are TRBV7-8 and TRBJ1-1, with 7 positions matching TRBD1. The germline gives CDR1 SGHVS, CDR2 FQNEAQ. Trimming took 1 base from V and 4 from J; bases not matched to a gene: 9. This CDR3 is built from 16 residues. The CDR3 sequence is CASSLGGVQGFTEAFF. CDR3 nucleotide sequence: TGTGCCAGCAGCTTAGGGGGGGTACAGGGGTTCACTGAAGCTTTCTTT.

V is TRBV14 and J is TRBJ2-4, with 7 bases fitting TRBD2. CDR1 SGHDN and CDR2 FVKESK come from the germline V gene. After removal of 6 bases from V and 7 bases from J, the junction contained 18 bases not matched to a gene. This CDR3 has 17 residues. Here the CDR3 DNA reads TGTGCCAGCAGTCCCGGGGGGAGCGGGGTGTCTCTGAACATTCAGTACTTC. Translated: CASSPGGSGVSLNIQYF.

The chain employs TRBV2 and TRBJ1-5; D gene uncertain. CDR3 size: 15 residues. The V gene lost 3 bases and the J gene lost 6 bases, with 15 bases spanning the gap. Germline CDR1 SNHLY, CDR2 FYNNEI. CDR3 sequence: CASSDTPGGGQPQHF. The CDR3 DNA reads TGTGCCAGCAGTGATACTCCCGGAGGCGGTCAGCCCCAGCATTTT. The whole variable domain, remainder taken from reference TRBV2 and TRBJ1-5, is EPEVTQTPSHQVTQMGQEVILRCVPISNHLYFYWYRQILGQKVEFLVSFYNNEISEKSEIFDDQFSVERPDGSNFTLKIRSTKLEDSAMYFCASSDTPGGGQPQHFGDGTRLSIL.